This T cell receptor (beta chain) was sequenced for a study of cytotoxic CD8 clonotypes in ibrutinib-treated CLL (dated by TCRdb to the early 2020s). Describing the broader study: In this cohort, 15 patients were treatment-naive and 11 to 12 were relapsed/refractory, while approximately 18 had unmutated IGHV. Partial responses were observed in 24 patients and complete responses in 2; after a median follow-up of 68 months, remission was maintained in roughly 15 patients and progression was observed in some 12. Samples at response were collected after a median of about 13 months of treatment, with a range of about 6 to 36 months. An average of 255,043 productive templates and 94,082 productive rearrangements was obtained per sample. Of the 90 or so participants in the trial, about 25 had longitudinal samples available. Cryopreserved peripheral blood mononuclear cells were collected at three points: before therapy, at response, and at either sustained remission or disease progression. Every remission and progressive disease sample was obtained while ibrutinib was still being received by the patients. What the research found in general, with its limitations: Public clonotypes were rare and either contracted or stayed stable during treatment, and the rise in clonality at ibrutinib response reflected the expansion of private clonotypes. An increase in clonality was observed at ibrutinib response, with clonality remaining stable during sustained remission and falling back toward baseline at progression. Sustained-remission and progressing patients did not have matched sampling times, and lymph node repertoires were not examined. Baseline clonality exceeded that of age-matched healthy donors and correlated strongly with circulating CD8+ T-cell counts.

Each clonotype received, on average, 10x coverage in deep resolution sequencing performed on a MiSeq, where the target depth lay between 1 in 1 million and 1 in 200,000 T cells. The immunoSEQ hsTCRB Kit was used to generate TCR beta libraries. In the authors' own workflow: The data were analyzed with ImmunoSEQ Analyzer and ImmunoSEQ Data Assistant, and V, D and J gene assignments followed IMGT definitions. Clonality, which ranges from 0 to 1, was calculated as one minus the normalized Shannon entropy of productive rearrangement frequencies. Only overrepresented clonotypes making up at least 0.05% of each patient's repertoire were included in the public clonotype analysis. Some 13 age-matched healthy donor repertoires from immuneACCESS served as clonality controls. What TCRdb holds here is the immuneACCESS table cut down to in-frame rearrangements. Part of the clones is not present; checked against another copy, under half of the missing clones reflect an unresolved V gene, and the others are unexplained. V, J and clone size reflect that table, while D and trimming were determined from the DNA. The sample table holds roughly 150,000 clones, of which 81% were seen once. About 1.9% of the sample belongs to the ten largest clones.

According to the study, the label for this sample's time point signals: about twelve months on ibrutinib. For TCR beta library preparation, around 2.1 micrograms of genomic DNA were extracted from the cryopreserved PBMCs. Longitudinal blood samples from CLL patients on ibrutinib monotherapy underwent high-throughput TCR beta sequencing. The patients were enrolled in a single-center, open-label phase 2 trial of ibrutinib monotherapy. With regard to this clone: The target of this receptor is not known. One base away there is no much larger clone; base qualities are not given.

V is pruned by 8 bases and J by 6 bases, leaving 12 bases of the junction without a gene match. CDR1 LNHDA and CDR2 SQIVND were looked up in the germline V gene (reference sequence). The CDR3 contains 15 residues, cysteine and phenylalanine counted. Only CDR3 DNA is held: 45 bases, read in frame from base 1. The material was PBMCs, obtained after 12 months of ibrutinib treatment. The TCR comes from a human donor with chronic lymphocytic leukemia. This chain joins TRBV19 to TRBJ1-2; TRBD1 matches 10 bases in the middle. The DNA sequence is given as TGTGCCAGTCAGGGACAGGGGAATCAATTTAATGGCTACACCTTC. Its amino acids are CASQGQGNQFNGYTF.